A single sample gave rise to the 10 T cell receptor beta chains below, sequenced in a study of T cell responses to AZD1222 COVID-19 vaccine. The table came from immunoSEQ multiplex PCR; TCRdb's copy has only in-frame clones and leaves some out. Of approximately 110,000 clones in the sample, roughly 82% were seen once. This material consisted of peripheral blood, taken on day 0 of AZD1222 vaccination. These receptors were obtained from an adult in good health.

The chain recombines TRBV2 with TRBJ2-5; D remains ambiguous. V lost 5 bases and J 2 bases, leaving 9 bases between the germline ends. The CDR3 consists of 13 residues. Germline V gene lookup returns CDR1 SNHLY and CDR2 FYNNEI. Written as DNA, the CDR3 is TGTGCCAGCAGTAAAGGCATACAAGAGACCCAGTACTTC. Translation gives CASSKGIQETQYF.

This clone has a single count. The chain uses TRBV5-6 and TRBJ1-1; 7 bases line up with TRBD1. V trimming: 4 bases; J trimming: 2 bases; junction bases outside the gene matches: 11. This CDR3 has 16 residues. Germline V CDR1 and CDR2: SGHDT, YYEEEE. For the CDR3, the DNA is TGTGCCAGCAGCCGACCCAAGACAGGGAGAAACACTGAAGCTTTCTTT. Its protein product is CASSRPKTGRNTEAFF.

The gene calls are TRBV29-1 and TRBJ2-7, with TRBD1 identical over 9 bases. The CDR3 is made up of 14 amino acids. Germline V gives CDR1 SQVTM, CDR2 ANQGSEA. V was clipped by 3 bases and J by 3 bases; unmatched bases: 6. CDR3: CSVEGQGSNYEQYF. The DNA for the CDR3 is TGCAGCGTTGAGGGACAGGGATCAAACTACGAGCAGTACTTC.

This clone was seen only a few times. The V gene is TRBV4-1, the J gene TRBJ2-7, with D perhaps matching TRBD2 (5 bases). V dropped 5 bases and J dropped 1 base, with 12 bases sitting between them. This CDR3 is 14 amino acids long. CDR1 and CDR2 (germline): MGHRA, YSYEKL. This CDR3 is CASSGGLGSYEQYF. DNA for the CDR3: TGCGCCAGCAGCGGAGGACTTGGGTCCTACGAGCAGTACTTC.

This clone has a single count. The genes are TRBV4-3 and TRBJ1-5; the D gene is possibly TRBD1 (5 bases). The CDR3 is made up of 17 amino acids. CDR1 is LGHNA, CDR2 YSLEER, per germline. Deletions cut 0 bases from V and 0 bases from J, with 12 bases between. The CDR3 here is CASSQDFGTDSNQPQHF. CDR3 sequence (DNA): TGCGCCAGCAGCCAAGATTTCGGGACTGATAGCAATCAGCCCCAGCATTTT.

The CDR3 protein is CASSSSRVTEAFF. In DNA, the CDR3 is TGTGCCAGCAGCTCTAGCAGGGTCACTGAAGCTTTCTTT. The V and J genes are TRBV7-3 and TRBJ1-1; D might be TRBD1 (5 bases). CDR1 and CDR2 (germline): SGHTA, FQGTGA. Trimming took off 4 bases at V and 4 bases at J, with 10 bases between the two ends. This CDR3 region has 13 residues.

As DNA, the CDR3 is TGTGCCCGAAGCAGGCGTAGCACAGATACGCAGTATTTT. Its protein is CARSRRSTDTQYF. The rearrangement uses TRBV30 and TRBJ2-3; the D is unclear. This CDR3 spans 13 amino acids. V lost 8 bases to trimming and J lost 0 bases, with 12 bases between them. CDR1 is GTSNPN and CDR2 is SVGIG in the germline V gene (reference sequence).

CDR3 in DNA: TGTGCCAGCAGTTATCGTACAGCTCGAGATTACAATGAGCAGTTCTTC. Protein: CASSYRTARDYNEQFF. This rearrangement joins TRBV6-2 or TRBV6-3 to TRBJ2-1, with D unresolved. The germline V gene encodes CDR1 MNHEY and CDR2 SVGEGT. Trimming left V 3 bases short and J 4 bases short, with 16 bases between. The length of the CDR3 is 16 residues.

The chain has TRBV5-6 and TRBJ2-5; TRBD2 might be the D (6 bases). The CDR3 covers 13 residues. Trimming shortened V by 3 bases and J by 5 bases, and 11 bases separated the two germline ends. Germline CDR1 and CDR2: SGHDT and YYEEEE. The CDR3 loop reads CASSSLASETQYF. The CDR3, as DNA: TGTGCCAGCAGCTCTCTAGCGTCGGAGACCCAGTACTTC. Full variable domain (missing parts from reference TRBV5-6 and TRBJ2-5): DAGVTQSPTHLIKTRGQQVTLRCSPKSGHDTVSWYQQALGQGPQFIFQYYEEEERQRGNFPDRFSGHQFPNYSSELNVNALLLGDSALYLCASSSLASETQYFGPGTRLLVL.

This sequence joins TRBV2 and TRBJ1-5; D perhaps matches TRBD1 (6 bases). The germline V gene has CDR1 SNHLY and CDR2 FYNNEI. The V gene lost 7 bases and the J gene lost 5 bases, with 18 bases spanning the gap. This CDR3 comprises 15 residues. CDR3 in DNA: TGTGCCAGCAAGCCGATGGGGGGCACGCATCAGCCCCAGCATTTT. Translation: CASKPMGGTHQPQHF.